What follows are 16 T cell receptor beta chains derived from one specimen sequenced in a study of blood T cell repertoires in COVID-19. The repertoire was sequenced with immunoSEQ multiplex PCR; TCRdb's copy has only in-frame clones and lacks some. The sample comprises 67,000 or so clones, about 80% of which are singletons, and 28% rests with the top ten. The specimen was peripheral blood. The receptors were sampled from a man between 65 and 85 years old with acute or convalescent COVID-19.

The J gene is TRBJ2-5, the V gene TRBV28; 9 nucleotides agree with TRBD2. Germline CDR1 is MDHEN and CDR2 is SYDVKM. V shed 6 bases, J shed 2 bases, and the junction held 10 bases outside the gene matches. This CDR3 is built from 16 residues. The CDR3 loop is CASSARVAGEQETQYF. In DNA, the CDR3 is TGTGCCAGCAGCGCGAGGGTAGCGGGAGAGCAAGAGACCCAGTACTTC.

The rearrangement joins TRBV2 to TRBJ1-1; D might be TRBD1 (6 bases). The CDR3 is 14 residues long. Germline values: CDR1 SNHLY, CDR2 FYNNEI. V was shortened by 3 bases and J by 2 bases, with 10 bases between the two germline ends. The CDR3 DNA sequence: TGTGCCAGCAGTGACCAGGGGACAAACACTGAAGCTTTCTTT. Translation gives CASSDQGTNTEAFF.

This clone came up a few times. The V and J genes are TRBV28 and TRBJ2-7; D possibly corresponds to TRBD1 (5 bases). The V end was cut by 3 bases, the J end by 5 bases, with 17 bases between. CDR3 length: 15 amino acids. Germline V CDR1 and CDR2: MDHEN, SYDVKM. The CDR3 loop is CASSLPARVLHEQYF. The CDR3 nucleotides are TGTGCCAGCAGTTTGCCCGCCAGGGTCCTCCACGAGCAGTACTTC.

The chain links TRBV27 to TRBJ1-6, with D unresolved. Germline-derived CDR1 and CDR2 are MNHEY and SMNVEV (reference sequence). This CDR3 spans 13 amino acids. Trimming shortened V by 0 bases and J by 7 bases, and 4 bases separated the two germline ends. The chain's CDR3 is CASSLSSNSPLHF. In DNA, the CDR3 is TGTGCCAGCAGTTTATCTTCGAATTCACCCCTCCACTTT.

The chain employs TRBV4-2 and TRBJ2-3; maybe TRBD1 (6 bases). Looked up from germline, CDR1 is LGHNA and CDR2 is YNFKEQ. The germline V and J ends were trimmed by 1 base and 2 bases, with 13 bases remaining between them. This CDR3 has 16 residues. CDR3 bases: TGTGCCAGCAGCCAAGGAGGCAGGGGCGACACAGATACGCAGTATTTT. The encoded protein is CASSQGGRGDTDTQYF.

The chain carries TRBV6-2 or TRBV6-3 and TRBJ2-7, with D unclear. CDR3 length: 14 residues. Germline V gene lookup returns CDR1 MNHEY and CDR2 SVGEGT. V was clipped by 2 bases and J by 1 base, with 9 bases between them. The DNA for the CDR3 is TGTGCCAGCAGTTACGGCGGCTTTTCCTACGAGCAGTACTTC. Translated: CASSYGGFSYEQYF.

The J gene is TRBJ2-7, the V gene TRBV19, with D tentatively TRBD2 (6 bases). Germline V gives CDR1 LNHDA, CDR2 SQIVND (reference sequence). CDR3 size: 14 residues. Trimming removed 4 bases from V and 1 base from J, with 11 bases in between. The CDR3 DNA follows: TGTGCCAGTAGTAATGCAGGGAGGTCCTACGAGCAGTACTTC. Its protein product is CASSNAGRSYEQYF.

The chain couples TRBV19 to TRBJ1-2; D gene ambiguous. V gave up 3 bases and J gave up 4 bases, with 12 bases separating them. CDR1 LNHDA and CDR2 SQIVND come from the germline V gene (reference sequence). There are 14 residues in the CDR3. DNA for the CDR3: TGTGCCAGTAGTATTGGGCGCAGTCTCTATGGCTACACCTTC. Translation gives CASSIGRSLYGYTF. Together with reference TRBV19 and TRBJ1-2, the CDR3 gives the full variable domain: DGGITQSPKYLFRKEGQNVTLSCEQNLNHDAMYWYRQDPGQGLRLIYYSQIVNDFQKGDIAEGYSVSREKKESFPLTVTSAQKNPTAFYLCASSIGRSLYGYTFGSGTRLTVV.

The V and J genes are TRBV11-2 and TRBJ1-3; 7 bases fit TRBD1. The CDR3 runs to 14 residues. Germline CDR1 is SGHAT and CDR2 is FQNNGV. V was clipped by 5 bases and J by 3 bases; unmatched bases: 4. In DNA form, the CDR3 reads TGTGCCAGCAGCGGCACAGGGGTTGGAAACACCATATATTTT. This sequence encodes CASSGTGVGNTIYF.

This clone has just one count. The germline gene is not matched at one end of the junction; a read error may be the cause. This chain uses TRBV7-2 with TRBJ2-7; TRBD2 aligns across 7 bases. The V gene's germline CDR1 is SGHTA and CDR2 FQGNSA. This CDR3 has 12 amino acids. The CDR3 nucleotides read TGTGCCAGCAGCTTAGGGGAGGGCGCTGAGCACTTC. Amino acids: CASSLGEGAEHF.

This CDR3 is CASSGRPFSGANVLTF. The CDR3 DNA follows: TGTGCCAGCAGCGGGCGTCCCTTCTCTGGGGCCAACGTCCTGACTTTC. V is TRBV5-8 and J is TRBJ2-6; no firm D call. The CDR3 has 16 amino acids. Germline values: CDR1 SGHTS, CDR2 YDEGEE. Trimming removed 4 bases from V and 0 bases from J, with 11 bases in between.

The chain recombines TRBV5-1 with TRBJ1-2; 10 nucleotides line up with TRBD1. The germline CDR1 and CDR2 sequences are SGHRS and YFSETQ. The junction had 2 bases not matched to a gene; V was cut back by 0 bases and J by 6 bases. This CDR3 contains 14 residues. In nucleotides, the CDR3 is TGCGCCAGCAGCTTGGGGACAGGGGGGAATGGCTACACCTTC. This sequence encodes CASSLGTGGNGYTF.

The V and J genes are TRBV3-1 (or the pseudogene TRBV3-2) and TRBJ2-5; D is perhaps TRBD1 (6 bases). V lost 5 bases and J lost 5, with 18 bases in between. The CDR3 contains 15 residues. Per the germline V gene, CDR1 is LGHDT and CDR2 is YNNKEL (reference sequence). CDR3 sequence reads: CASSTPRLGAETQYF. The CDR3 region has the DNA TGTGCCAGCAGCACCCCCCGCCTGGGGGCGGAGACCCAGTACTTC.

J is TRBJ2-2 and V is TRBV2, with a tentative D call TRBD2 (6 bases). CDR1 and CDR2 (germline): SNHLY, FYNNEI. Trimming took 8 bases from V and 6 from J, leaving 16 bases between them. The CDR3 totals 14 residues. The CDR3 nucleotides are TGTGCCAGCTTCCTCGGAGGGGAGTCCGGGGAGCTGTTTTTT. Its translation: CASFLGGESGELFF.

The chain uses TRBV5-8 and TRBJ1-5, with D tentatively TRBD1 (6 bases). Trimming took off 0 bases at V and 3 bases at J, with 13 bases between the two ends. Germline V gene data show CDR1 as SGHTS and CDR2 as YDEGEE. The CDR3 runs 16 residues. The CDR3 spells CASSLVTGMNNQPQHF. The CDR3 DNA reads as TGTGCCAGCAGCTTGGTTACAGGGATGAACAATCAGCCCCAGCATTTT.

The chain combines TRBV21-1 with TRBJ2-2; the DNA was not compared with TRBD1, the D call given in the table. TRBV21-1 is flagged as a pseudogene. The CDR3 is 17 residues long. CDR3 DNA: TGTGCCAGCAGCAAAAGGCCCTGGACAGGGGGCACCGGGGAGCTGTTTTTT. Protein product: CASSKRPWTGGTGELFF.